This TCR beta chain was profiled in a study of shared clonotypes between healthy human individuals. The material for each subset, its genomic DNA, was split evenly across several immunoSEQ plates. Replicate PCRs for sorted subsets used approximately 190 ng DNA; this equaled about 30,000 T cell genomes. Method: immunoSEQ multiplex PCR; TCRdb's copy keeps in-frame clones and lacks some. The sample includes fewer than 150,000 clones, about 67% of them seen just once. This sequence was found in a woman aged 30 to 39 in good health. Sequencing was carried out using memory CD8+ T cells sorted from blood. Subset meaning: CD45RO+ cells pooled with CCR7-negative TemRA cells.

The CDR3 DNA is TGTGCCAGCAGTGGACAGGGATATGGCTACACCTTC. It translates to CASSGQGYGYTF. The chain is built from TRBV2 and TRBJ1-2, with 7 bases aligning to TRBD1. Unmatched junction bases numbered 1, after V lost 4 bases and J lost 5 bases. The length of the CDR3 is 12 residues. CDR1 and CDR2 from the germline V gene are SNHLY and FYNNEI.